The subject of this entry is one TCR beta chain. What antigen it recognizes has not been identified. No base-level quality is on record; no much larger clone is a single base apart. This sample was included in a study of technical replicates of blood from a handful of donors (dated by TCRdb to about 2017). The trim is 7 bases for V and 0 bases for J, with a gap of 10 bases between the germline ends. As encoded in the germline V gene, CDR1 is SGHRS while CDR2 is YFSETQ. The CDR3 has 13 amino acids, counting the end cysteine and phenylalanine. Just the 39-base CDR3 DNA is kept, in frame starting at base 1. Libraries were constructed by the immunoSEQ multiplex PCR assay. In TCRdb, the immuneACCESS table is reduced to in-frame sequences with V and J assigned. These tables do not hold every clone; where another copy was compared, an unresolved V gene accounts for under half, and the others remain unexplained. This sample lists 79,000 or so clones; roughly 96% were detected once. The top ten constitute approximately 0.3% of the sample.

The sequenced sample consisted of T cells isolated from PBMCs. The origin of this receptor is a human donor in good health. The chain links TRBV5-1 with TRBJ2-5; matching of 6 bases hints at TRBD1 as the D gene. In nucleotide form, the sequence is TGCGCCAGCTCCGGGGACAACCAAGAGACCCAGTACTTC. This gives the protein CASSGDNQETQYF.